This TCR beta chain was observed in a study of blood T cell repertoires in COVID-19. Across the whole study: The origin of the acute and convalescent COVID-19 samples was the United States, Italy and Spain.

Original analysis: The assay estimated nucleated cells by amplifying reference gene primers. Clones were sequenced by immunoSEQ multiplex PCR, and TCRdb holds only the in-frame ones, with some missing. V, J and clone size are those of that table, while D and trimming were read from the DNA. The sample has about 220,000 clones; roughly 88% are singletons. CDR1 and CDR2 (germline): LGHDT, YNNKEL (reference sequence). CDR3 length: 16 residues. V shed 6 bases, J shed 4 bases, and the junction held 11 bases outside the gene matches. Recruits, aged roughly 18 to 100 years, lived in around 24 US areas. Cohorts were assigned according to the clinical history that participants reported.

The chain employs TRBV3-1 (or the pseudogene TRBV3-2) and TRBJ1-4; TRBD1 aligns across 7 bases. This receptor was identified in a woman between 35 and 50 years old with acute COVID-19. Material: PBMCs or T cells enriched from blood (not recorded which). This CDR3 is CASRRTRQGYNEKLFF. CDR3 in DNA: TGTGCCAGCAGGAGGACACGACAGGGATATAATGAAAAACTGTTTTTT.